The 32 T cell receptor beta chains presented below share a single source sample, sequenced in a study of T cells in Graves' hyperthyroidism and ophthalmopathy. Amplification yielded TCR beta CDR3 regions, with RNA transcripts as the source. The TCR CDR3 was amplified in a first-round RT-PCR using the HTBI primer set. One entry per CDR3 protein, called by TCRdb with MiXCR from the multiplex PCR reads. Counted here are around 610,000 distinct CDR3 sequences, about 15% occurring once; the ten biggest clones make up 3.5% to 4.5%. The source material was blood. These receptor sequences come from a woman aged 40 to 50 with Graves' ophthalmopathy.

This clonotype was recorded many times. The rearrangement links TRBV12-3 or TRBV12-4 to TRBJ1-5; D not resolved. CDR3 size: 14 residues. The V gene lost 5 bases and the J gene lost 2 bases, with 10 bases spanning the gap. The CDR3 loop is CASSRHVGNQPQHF. CDR3 in DNA: TGTGCCAGCAGTAGACATGTGGGCAATCAGCCCCAGCATTTT.

This clonotype was counted at least ten times. V gene TRBV28 combines with J gene TRBJ2-7, with D possibly matching TRBD2 (6 bases). V was cut by 2 bases and J by 4 bases, with 12 bases left in between. The CDR3 runs 14 residues. Germline assignment: CDR1 MDHEN and CDR2 SYDVKM. The CDR3 DNA reads TGTGCCAGCAGTTTAACTAGCTCGGTGTACGAGCAGTACTTC. Protein sequence: CASSLTSSVYEQYF.

The chain has TRBV20-1 and TRBJ2-6; 11 bases agree with TRBD1. V was pared by 4 bases and J by 2 bases, with 4 bases of the junction left unmatched. The germline V gene encodes CDR1 DFQATT and CDR2 SNEGSKA (reference sequence). The CDR3 runs to 16 residues. CDR3 sequence: CSANPGQGAGANVLTF. For the CDR3, the DNA is TGCAGTGCTAATCCGGGACAGGGGGCTGGGGCCAACGTCCTGACTTTC.

The table lists this clonotype with many counts. V is TRBV7-6 and J is TRBJ2-7; possible D gene TRBD2, 6 bases. The CDR3 extends over 14 amino acids. Germline lookup yields CDR1 SGHVS and CDR2 FNYEAQ. V was cut by 7 bases and J by 6 bases, with 19 bases left in between. CDR3 in DNA: TGTGCCAGCAACAACCGGGACTTCGGGTCCGAGCAGTACTTC. Protein: CASNNRDFGSEQYF.

This clonotype was recorded many times. This sequence joins TRBV5-1 and TRBJ1-1, with D unclear. The V gene's germline CDR1 is SGHRS and CDR2 YFSETQ. The CDR3 has 13 residues. The V end was cut by 3 bases, the J end by 5 bases, with 11 bases between. This chain's CDR3 is CASSSRIETEAFF. CDR3 nucleotides: TGCGCCAGCAGCTCCAGGATCGAAACTGAAGCTTTCTTT. Complete variable domain (other parts from reference TRBV5-1 and TRBJ1-1): KAGVTQTPRYLIKTRGQQVTLSCSPISGHRSVSWYQQTPGQGLQFLFEYFSETQRNKGNFPGRFSGRQFSNSRSEMNVSTLELGDSALYLCASSSRIETEAFFGQGTRLTVV.

Regarding this clonotype: A read error is likely, as this CDR3 ends without the conserved phenylalanine or tryptophan. The CDR3 spells CASSSSEDTEAFS. The DNA of the CDR3 is TGTGCCAGCAGCTCAAGCGAGGACACTGAAGCTTTCTCT. The rearrangement joins TRBV11-3 to TRBJ1-1; D gene unclear. Germline CDR1 reads SGHNT; CDR2 reads YENEEA. CDR3 length: 13 residues. With 4 bases removed from V and 3 bases from J, the gap between germline ends came to 9 bases.

This clonotype was recorded at least ten times. The chain is built from TRBV29-1 and TRBJ1-1; 7 bases are shared with TRBD1. Germline V CDR1 and CDR2: SQVTM, ANQGSEA. This CDR3 region has 14 residues. The V and J ends lost 7 bases and 0 bases, in that order; junction bases with no gene match: 8. Written as DNA, the CDR3 is TGCAGCGGCTATACAGGGGCAATGAACACTGAAGCTTTCTTT. Amino acids: CSGYTGAMNTEAFF.

The table lists this clonotype with many counts. The J gene is TRBJ1-2, the V gene TRBV30; no clear D. With 4 bases removed from V and 2 bases from J, the gap between germline ends came to 11 bases. The CDR3 totals 13 residues. Germline CDR1 is GTSNPN and CDR2 is SVGIG (reference sequence). The CDR3 DNA is TGTGCCTGGACCCCAAGTCACAACTATGGCTACACCTTC. Translated, it gives CAWTPSHNYGYTF.

There are many counts of this clonotype. The chain has TRBV19 and TRBJ2-7; maybe TRBD1 (6 bases). The CDR3 runs to 13 residues. V was cut by 6 bases and J by 5 bases, with 14 bases left in between. Germline CDR1 reads LNHDA; CDR2 reads SQIVND (reference sequence). In DNA, the CDR3 is TGTGCCAGTAGGGACAGTGATCGGGACGAGCAGTACTTC. Its protein is CASRDSDRDEQYF. The full variable domain, completed using reference TRBV19 and TRBJ2-7, is DGGITQSPKYLFRKEGQNVTLSCEQNLNHDAMYWYRQDPGQGLRLIYYSQIVNDFQKGDIAEGYSVSREKKESFPLTVTSAQKNPTAFYLCASRDSDRDEQYFGPGTRLTVT.

With regard to this clonotype: A much larger clone is a single base away; this may be a read error. This rearrangement joins TRBV6-2 or TRBV6-3 to TRBJ1-5; D ambiguous. The V and J ends lost 2 bases and 7 bases respectively, with 12 bases between them. The V gene's germline CDR1 is MNHEY and CDR2 SVGEGT. The CDR3 extends over 14 amino acids. CDR3: CASSYPGIYQPQHF. CDR3 nucleotide sequence: TGTGCCAGCAGTTACCCGGGGATTTACCAGCCCCAGCATTTT.

This clonotype was seen more than once but under ten times. The chain has TRBV5-4 and TRBJ1-3, with a possible D match to TRBD1 (5 bases). The CDR3 sequence is 15 residues long. Trimming left V 0 bases short and J 0 bases short, with 7 bases between. Germline V gene sequence: CDR1 SGHNT, CDR2 YYREEE (reference sequence). The CDR3 is CASSLDGASGNTIYF. CDR3 in DNA: TGTGCCAGCAGCTTGGATGGGGCCTCTGGAAACACCATATATTTT. Filled out from reference TRBV5-4 and TRBJ1-3, the complete variable domain reads ETGVTQSPTHLIKTRGQQVTLRCSSQSGHNTVSWYQQALGQGPQFIFQYYREEENGRGNFPPRFSGLQFPNYSSELNVNALELDDSALYLCASSLDGASGNTIYFGEGSWLTVV.

This clonotype was seen many times. The chain couples TRBV10-3 to TRBJ2-7; D perhaps matches TRBD1 (6 bases). V shed 3 bases and J shed 3 bases, with 15 bases lying between them. This CDR3 comprises 15 residues. Per germline, CDR1 ENHRY and CDR2 SYGVKD. The CDR3 spells CAISDGVWDNYEQYF. CDR3 in DNA: TGTGCCATCAGTGATGGGGTTTGGGACAACTACGAGCAGTACTTC.

The chain combines TRBV19 with TRBJ2-5; 7 bases align to TRBD2. The J segment lost 5 bases and the V segment lost 9 bases, leaving 15 bases of the junction unmatched. The germline CDR1 and CDR2 sequences are LNHDA and SQIVND (reference sequence). There are 15 residues in the CDR3. This CDR3 reads CASSLEREVGETQYF. In DNA form, the CDR3 reads TGTGCCAGCAGCTTAGAGCGGGAAGTTGGGGAGACCCAGTACTTC.

This clonotype was detected many times. J is TRBJ2-7 and V is TRBV9; the match to TRBD1 covers 7 bases. The germline V gene encodes CDR1 SGDLS and CDR2 YYNGEE. J was trimmed by 3 bases and V by 0 bases; bases with no gene match: 9. The CDR3 contains 16 residues. CDR3 in amino acids: CASSVGGTVLIYEQYF. CDR3 DNA sequence: TGTGCCAGCAGCGTAGGGGGGACAGTCTTAATCTACGAGCAGTACTTC.

This clonotype was seen only a few times. The CDR3, as DNA: TGCAGCGTTGAAGATCCCTGGCGAGAGACCCAGTACTTC. Amino acids: CSVEDPWRETQYF. V and J are TRBV29-1 and TRBJ2-5; D is unclear. The length of the CDR3 is 13 residues. Trimming shortened V by 0 bases and J by 4 bases, and 9 bases separated the two germline ends. CDR1 is SQVTM and CDR2 is ANQGSEA in the germline V gene. Variable domain in full (rest from reference TRBV29-1 and TRBJ2-5): SAVISQKPSRDICQRGTSLTIQCQVDSQVTMMFWYRQQPGQSLTLIATANQGSEATYESGFVIDKFPISRPNLTFSTLTVSNMSPEDSSIYLCSVEDPWRETQYFGPGTRLLVL.

This clonotype was recorded many times. V usage is TRBV6-2 or TRBV6-3 and J usage is TRBJ2-5; 13 bases match TRBD2. CDR3 length equals 15 residues. J lost 5 bases, V lost 6 bases, and 6 bases had no gene match. Per germline, CDR1 MNHEY and CDR2 SVGEGT. The CDR3 nucleotides read TGTGCCAGCAGGGGCGGACTAGCGGGAGTGGAGACCCAGTACTTC. As protein: CASRGGLAGVETQYF.

J is TRBJ2-5 and V is TRBV7-2, with D hard to call. Germline V CDR1 and CDR2: SGHTA, FQGNSA. CDR3 length equals 13 residues. V was clipped by 5 bases and J by 12 bases, with 19 bases between them. CDR3 DNA sequence: TGTGCCAGCAGCACACCCGCCCAAGACTTGAAGTACTTC. Translation: CASSTPAQDLKYF. The complete variable domain, with remaining parts taken from reference TRBV7-2 and TRBJ2-5, reads GAGVSQSPSNKVTEKGKDVELRCDPISGHTALYWYRQSLGQGLEFLIYFQGNSAPDKSGLPSDRFSAERTGGSVSTLTIQRTQQEDSAVYLCASSTPAQDLKYFGPGTRLLVL.

This clonotype has a count of ten or more. This chain joins TRBV28 and TRBJ2-5, with D maybe TRBD2 (6 bases). Trimming took off 7 bases at V and 4 bases at J, with 25 bases between the two ends. This CDR3 comprises 17 residues. The V gene's germline CDR1 is MDHEN and CDR2 SYDVKM. CDR3 coding DNA: TGTGCCAGCACCCCGTCCAACGGGAGAGGGTCGCGAGAGACCCAGTACTTC. Residues: CASTPSNGRGSRETQYF. Using reference TRBV28 and TRBJ2-5 for the parts outside the CDR3, the full variable domain is DVKVTQSSRYLVKRTGEKVFLECVQDMDHENMFWYRQDPGLGLRLIYFSYDVKMKEKGDIPEGYSVSREKKERFSLILESASTNQTSMYLCASTPSNGRGSRETQYFGPGTRLLVL.

J is TRBJ1-5 and V is TRBV12-3 or TRBV12-4; D is perhaps TRBD1 (6 bases). V was cut by 6 bases and J by 11 bases, with 17 bases left in between. This CDR3 is 13 amino acids long. The CDR3 loop is CASSTLLDSAQHF. The CDR3 nucleotides are TGTGCCAGCAGCACCCTTTTGGACAGTGCCCAGCATTTT.

This clonotype was seen at least ten times. The CDR3 reads CASSWGSPPLNTEAFF. The CDR3 DNA is TGTGCCAGCAGTTGGGGGAGTCCACCCTTGAACACTGAAGCTTTCTTT. The rearrangement uses TRBV6-5 and TRBJ1-1, with D maybe TRBD1 (5 bases). Between the trimmed V and J ends, which lost 4 bases and 0 bases, there was a span of 15 bases. The CDR3 runs 16 residues. CDR1 MNHEY and CDR2 SVGAGI come from the germline V gene.

This clonotype showed up many times. J is TRBJ1-5 and V is TRBV6-2 or TRBV6-3, with D uncertain. The ends were cut back, 7 bases at V and 5 bases at J, with 12 bases in the middle. Germline V CDR1 and CDR2: MNHEY, SVGEGT. The CDR3 has 13 residues. The CDR3 spells CASTPQVHQPQHF. The CDR3 DNA reads as TGTGCCAGCACCCCCCAGGTCCATCAGCCCCAGCATTTT.

This clonotype was found many times. The rearrangement uses TRBV6-5 and TRBJ2-5, with TRBD2 matching 10 bases. Trimming cost V 0 bases and J 0 bases; bases outside gene matches: 4. In germline, CDR1 is MNHEY, CDR2 SVGAGI. The CDR3 extends over 17 amino acids. For the CDR3, the DNA is TGTGCCAGCAGTTACTCGATTGGACTAGCGGACCAAGAGACCCAGTACTTC. Its translation is CASSYSIGLADQETQYF.

Ten or more counts support this clonotype. V usage is TRBV7-6 and J usage is TRBJ1-2; maybe TRBD1 (5 bases). The CDR3 runs 13 residues. The germline V gene has CDR1 SGHVS and CDR2 FNYEAQ. With 5 bases removed from V and 5 bases from J, the gap between germline ends came to 12 bases. The CDR3 DNA sequence: TGTGCCAGCAGCGAACTCGGGGGGTATGGCTACACCTTC. It codes for CASSELGGYGYTF. The complete variable domain, with remaining parts taken from reference TRBV7-6 and TRBJ1-2, reads GAGVSQSPRYKVTKRGQDVALRCDPISGHVSLYWYRQALGQGPEFLTYFNYEAQQDKSGLPNDRFSAERPEGSISTLTIQRTEQRDSAMYRCASSELGGYGYTFGSGTRLTVV.

This clonotype came up many times. V and J are TRBV20-1 and TRBJ1-2, with D possibly TRBD1 on 5 matching bases. The V gene's germline CDR1 is DFQATT and CDR2 SNEGSKA (reference sequence). V lost 4 bases and J lost 4, with 13 bases in between. The CDR3 totals 13 residues. The DNA of the CDR3 is TGCAGTGCTATGGGGGGGGACGGCTATGGCTACACCTTC. Its translation: CSAMGGDGYGYTF.

This clonotype was observed at least ten times. The CDR3 here is CASTRKGGGRDEQYF. The CDR3 coding sequence is TGTGCCAGCACCCGAAAGGGAGGGGGCCGTGACGAGCAGTACTTC. The chain links TRBV6-4 to TRBJ2-7, with D perhaps matching TRBD1 or TRBD2 (7 bases each). Germline V lookup: CDR1 MRHNA, CDR2 SNTAGT. The CDR3 is 15 residues long. The V end was cut by 7 bases, the J end by 5 bases, with 21 bases between.

This clonotype has ten or more counts. The rearrangement uses TRBV19 and TRBJ2-5; D remains unclear. CDR3 length: 14 residues. Trimming pared 5 bases from V and 4 bases from J, leaving 14 bases between. Germline-derived CDR1 and CDR2 are LNHDA and SQIVND (reference sequence). CDR3 nucleotides: TGTGCCAGTAGTCCCCGCCCCTCGGGAGAGACCCAGTACTTC. It yields the protein CASSPRPSGETQYF.

There are many counts of this clonotype. The chain combines TRBV7-9 with TRBJ2-7; TRBD1 matches 9 bases. Germline CDR1 and CDR2: SEHNR and FQNEAQ (reference sequence). After removal of 7 bases from V and 4 bases from J, the junction contained 8 bases not matched to a gene. The CDR3 covers 14 residues. This CDR3 reads CASNPGQGFYEQYF. The CDR3 nucleotides are TGTGCCAGCAACCCGGGACAGGGCTTTTACGAGCAGTACTTC.

CDR3 in amino acids: CASSQVGQAEAFF. CDR3 nucleotides: TGTGCCAGCAGCCAGGTCGGACAGGCTGAAGCTTTCTTT. V is TRBV3-1 and J is TRBJ1-1; 7 nucleotides agree with TRBD1. The ends lost 3 bases at V and 6 bases at J; junction bases unmatched: 4. The CDR3 consists of 13 residues. Germline CDR1 and CDR2: LGHDT and YNNKEL (reference sequence).

This clonotype was observed at least ten times. This chain connects TRBV28 to TRBJ1-2; D is uncertain. There are 15 residues in the CDR3. V lost 3 bases to trimming and J lost 0 bases, with 11 bases between them. Per germline, CDR1 MDHEN and CDR2 SYDVKM. The CDR3 DNA reads as TGTGCCAGCAGTTTGTTTCGTATAGCTAACTATGGCTACACCTTC. This sequence encodes CASSLFRIANYGYTF.

The chain is built from TRBV6-4 and TRBJ1-3, with D possibly TRBD1 on 6 matching bases. Deletions cut 5 bases from V and 0 bases from J, with 14 bases between. The CDR3 consists of 16 residues. Germline CDR1 and CDR2: MRHNA and SNTAGT. The CDR3 sequence is CASSKSGHLSGNTIYF. In DNA form, the CDR3 reads TGTGCCAGCAGTAAATCGGGACACCTCTCTGGAAACACCATATATTTT.

This clonotype has ten or more counts. The chain joins TRBV28 to TRBJ1-1; weak D call: TRBD1 (5 bases). Germline CDR1 MDHEN, CDR2 SYDVKM. The ends were cut back, 3 bases at V and 0 bases at J, with 14 bases in the middle. CDR3 length equals 16 residues. CDR3 sequence reads: CASSLGLRGMNTEAFF. The DNA of the CDR3 is TGTGCCAGCAGTTTGGGCCTTCGGGGGATGAACACTGAAGCTTTCTTT.

J is TRBJ2-7 and V is TRBV3-1; 7 bases map to TRBD2. The CDR3 totals 15 residues. The germline CDR1 and CDR2 sequences are LGHDT and YNNKEL (reference sequence). V was clipped by 1 base and J by 4 bases; unmatched bases: 7. Here the CDR3 reads CASSQGGGSEYEQYF. CDR3 nucleotides: TGTGCCAGCAGCCAAGGAGGCGGGAGCGAGTACGAGCAGTACTTC.